This T cell receptor (beta chain) originates from a study of blood T cell repertoires in COVID-19. In the original processing: The authors estimated nucleated cell counts from reference gene primer amplification. The protocol was immunoSEQ multiplex PCR, while the TCRdb copy is restricted to in-frame clones and leaves out a portion. V and J calls and clone size are given by that table; D and trimming were obtained from the DNA. The top ten clones hold 1.1% of a sample with 310,000 or so clones, roughly 90% of them seen once. V lost 4 bases and J 0 bases, leaving 10 bases between the germline ends. Germline lookup yields CDR1 MNHEY and CDR2 SVGAGI. The CDR3 contains 15 residues.

The chain links TRBV6-5 to TRBJ2-1, with D unclear. Input material: PBMCs or T cells enriched from blood (not recorded which). This clonotype originated in a woman in her 30s who had recovered from COVID-19. The CDR3 DNA sequence: TGTGCCAGCAGTTCTGGTGTTAGCTCCTACAATGAGCAGTTCTTC. Its translation: CASSSGVSSYNEQFF.